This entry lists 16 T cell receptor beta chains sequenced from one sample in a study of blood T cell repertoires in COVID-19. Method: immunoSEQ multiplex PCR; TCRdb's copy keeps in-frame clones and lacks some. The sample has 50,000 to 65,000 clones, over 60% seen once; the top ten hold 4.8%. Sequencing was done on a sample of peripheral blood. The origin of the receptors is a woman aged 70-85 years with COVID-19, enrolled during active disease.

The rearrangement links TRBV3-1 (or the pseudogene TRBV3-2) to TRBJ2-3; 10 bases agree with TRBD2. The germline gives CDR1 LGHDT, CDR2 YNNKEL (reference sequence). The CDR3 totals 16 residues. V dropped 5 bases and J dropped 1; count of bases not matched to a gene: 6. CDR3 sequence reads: CASSVALAGGTDTQYF. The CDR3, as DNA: TGTGCCAGCAGCGTGGCGCTAGCGGGGGGCACAGATACGCAGTATTTT.

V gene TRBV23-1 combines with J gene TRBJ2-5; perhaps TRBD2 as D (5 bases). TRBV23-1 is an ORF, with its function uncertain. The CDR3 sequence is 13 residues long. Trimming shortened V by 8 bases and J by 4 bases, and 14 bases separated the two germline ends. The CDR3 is CASRVPRGETQYF. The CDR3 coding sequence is TGCGCCAGCCGCGTCCCCCGGGGAGAGACCCAGTACTTC.

DNA for the CDR3: TGTGCCAGTAGTATACCCTCGCGGGGGTCGGCCACTGAAGCTTTCTTT. Translated, it gives CASSIPSRGSATEAFF. The chain has TRBV19 and TRBJ1-1; the D gene is possibly TRBD1 (5 bases). The CDR3 extends over 16 amino acids. Trimming pared 2 bases from V and 4 bases from J, leaving 17 bases between. Germline-derived CDR1 and CDR2 are LNHDA and SQIVND (reference sequence). Based on the CDR3 plus reference TRBV19 and TRBJ1-1, the full variable domain is DGGITQSPKYLFRKEGQNVTLSCEQNLNHDAMYWYRQDPGQGLRLIYYSQIVNDFQKGDIAEGYSVSREKKESFPLTVTSAQKNPTAFYLCASSIPSRGSATEAFFGQGTRLTVV.

The CDR3 DNA reads TGTGCCACCAGCAGAGGGTCCTCTCGGAGCGACAATGAGCAGTTCTTC. This sequence encodes CATSRGSSRSDNEQFF. The chain carries TRBV15 and TRBJ2-1; D unresolved. The CDR3 totals 16 residues. Germline CDR1 reads LNHNV; CDR2 reads YYDKDF (reference sequence). V was trimmed by 1 base and J by 5 bases, leaving 15 bases between them.

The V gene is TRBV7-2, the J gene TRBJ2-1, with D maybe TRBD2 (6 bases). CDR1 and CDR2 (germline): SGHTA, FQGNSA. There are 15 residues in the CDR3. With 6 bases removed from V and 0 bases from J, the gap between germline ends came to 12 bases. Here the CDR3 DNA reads TGTGCCAGCAGTCAGCGGGTAAGCTCCTACAATGAGCAGTTCTTC. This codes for CASSQRVSSYNEQFF.

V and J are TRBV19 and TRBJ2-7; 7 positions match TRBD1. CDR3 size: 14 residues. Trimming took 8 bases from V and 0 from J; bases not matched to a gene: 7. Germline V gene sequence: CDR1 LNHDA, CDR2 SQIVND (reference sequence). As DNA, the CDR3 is TGTGCCAGTCAGGGACAGCCTAACTCCTACGAGCAGTACTTC. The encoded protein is CASQGQPNSYEQYF.

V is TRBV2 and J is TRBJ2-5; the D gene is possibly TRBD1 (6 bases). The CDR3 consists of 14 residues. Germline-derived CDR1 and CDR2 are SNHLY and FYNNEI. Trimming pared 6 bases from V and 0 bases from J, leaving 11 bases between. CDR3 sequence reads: CASRINRDQETQYF. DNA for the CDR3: TGTGCCAGCAGGATCAACAGGGACCAAGAGACCCAGTACTTC.

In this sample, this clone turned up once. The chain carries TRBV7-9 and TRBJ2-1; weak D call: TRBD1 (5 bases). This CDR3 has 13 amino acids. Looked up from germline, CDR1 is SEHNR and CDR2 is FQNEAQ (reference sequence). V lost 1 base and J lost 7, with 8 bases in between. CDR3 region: CASSLGGWNEQFF. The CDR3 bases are TGTGCCAGCAGCTTAGGGGGCTGGAATGAGCAGTTCTTC.

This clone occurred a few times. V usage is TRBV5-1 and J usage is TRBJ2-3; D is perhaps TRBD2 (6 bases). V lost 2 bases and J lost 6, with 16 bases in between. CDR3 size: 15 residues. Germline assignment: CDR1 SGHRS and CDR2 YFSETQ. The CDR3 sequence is CASSLNPGVADTQYF. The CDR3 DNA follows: TGCGCCAGCAGCTTAAATCCGGGAGTAGCGGATACGCAGTATTTT.

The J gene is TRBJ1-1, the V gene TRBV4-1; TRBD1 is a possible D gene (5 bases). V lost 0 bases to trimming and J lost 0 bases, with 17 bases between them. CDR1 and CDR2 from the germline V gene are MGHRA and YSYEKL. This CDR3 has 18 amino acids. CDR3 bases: TGCGCCAGCAGCCAAGATCTCGAGGGCGGAGGGGTGAACACTGAAGCTTTCTTT. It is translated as CASSQDLEGGGVNTEAFF.

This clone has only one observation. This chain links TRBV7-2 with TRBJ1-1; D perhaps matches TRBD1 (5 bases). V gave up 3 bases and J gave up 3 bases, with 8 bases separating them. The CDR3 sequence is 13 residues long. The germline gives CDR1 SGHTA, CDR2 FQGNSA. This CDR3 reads CASSFAGHTEAFF. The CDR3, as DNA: TGTGCCAGCAGCTTTGCGGGGCACACTGAAGCTTTCTTT.

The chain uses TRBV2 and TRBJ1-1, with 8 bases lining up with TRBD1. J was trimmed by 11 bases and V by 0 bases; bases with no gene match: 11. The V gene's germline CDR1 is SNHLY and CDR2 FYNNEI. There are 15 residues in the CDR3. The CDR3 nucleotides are TGTGCCAGCAGTGAAGCGCTTCTTCGGACAGGGAACGCTTTCTTT. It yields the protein CASSEALLRTGNAFF.

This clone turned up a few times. This chain's CDR3 is CASSQEGQGNYNSPLHF. CDR3 in DNA: TGTGCCAGCAGCCAGGAGGGACAGGGAAACTATAATTCACCCCTCCACTTT. This rearrangement joins TRBV11-2 to TRBJ1-6, with TRBD1 matching 9 bases. V was clipped by 5 bases and J by 3 bases; unmatched bases: 8. CDR1 SGHAT and CDR2 FQNNGV come from the germline V gene. The CDR3 loop spans 17 amino acids.

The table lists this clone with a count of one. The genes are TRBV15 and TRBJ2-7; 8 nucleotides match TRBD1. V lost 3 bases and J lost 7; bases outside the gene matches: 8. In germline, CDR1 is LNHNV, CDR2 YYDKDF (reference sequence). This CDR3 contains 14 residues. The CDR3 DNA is TGTGCCACCAGCAGGGGAGGACAGGGCGGGGAGCAGTACGTC. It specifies CATSRGGQGGEQYV.

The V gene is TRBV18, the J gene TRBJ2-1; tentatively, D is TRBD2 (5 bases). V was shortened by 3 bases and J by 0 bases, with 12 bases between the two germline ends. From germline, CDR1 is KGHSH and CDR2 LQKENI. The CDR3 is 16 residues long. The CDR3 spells CASSPGSADSYNEQFF. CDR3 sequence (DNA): TGTGCCAGCTCACCTGGGAGCGCCGACTCCTACAATGAGCAGTTCTTC.

This CDR3 is CASAPVAGSVYF. CDR3 nucleotides: TGTGCTAGTGCCCCTGTGGCGGGGTCCGTATATTTT. The V gene is TRBV12-5, the J gene TRBJ1-3; D is unresolved. This CDR3 contains 12 residues. Germline V gene sequence: CDR1 LGHNT, CDR2 FRNRAP. Trimming removed 7 bases from V and 14 bases from J, with 18 bases in between.